Listed below are T cell receptor beta chains from one sample, sequenced in a study of regulatory T cells in long-lasting Graves disease. One entry per CDR3 protein, called by TCRdb with MiXCR from the multiplex PCR reads. The sample shows 350,000 to 550,000 distinct CDR3 sequences, 13% to 15% of them seen only once. The same specimen was also included in a second study, on T cells in Graves' hyperthyroidism and ophthalmopathy.

Sequences were derived from peripheral blood mononuclear cells (PBMCs), sampled at new diagnosis, from a patient treated with antithyroid drugs. All receptors derive from a woman aged 45-65 years with Graves disease. The CDR3 runs from the conserved cysteine through the conserved F or W. Fields, in order: J gene, V gene, D gene, clone size, CDR3 DNA, CDR3 protein. A D gene is named only where the DNA matches it firmly. The size field is filled for only some rows; it gives once, few, many or a size class.

>TRBJ2-7|TRBV28|-|many
TGTGCCAGCAGGACCTCAGGGGTGGAGCGGACCTACGAGCAGTACTTC
CASRTSGVERTYEQYF
>TRBJ1-5|TRBV2|-|many
TGTGCCAGCGGCCCCACTAGCAATCAGCCCCAGCATTTT
CASGPTSNQPQHF
>TRBJ2-7|TRBV5-5|-|-
TGTGCCAGCAGCTTGGCCCCCTTACGGACCTCCTACGAGCAGTACTTC
CASSLAPLRTSYEQYF
>TRBJ1-6|TRBV10-1|-|few
TGCGCCAGCAGTGAGTCGTCAGGGATGGGTTCACCCCTCCACTTT
CASSESSGMGSPLHF
>TRBJ1-3|TRBV3-1|-|-
TGTGCCAGCAGCCAAGATCAATTGCGGGACGCCTCTGGAAACACCATATATTTT
CASSQDQLRDASGNTIYF
>TRBJ1-5|TRBV6-1|TRBD1|few
TGTGCCAGCCGGACAGGGGTGAGCCAGCCCCAGCATTTT
CASRTGVSQPQHF
>TRBJ2-2|TRBV10-3|TRBD1|-
TGTGCCATCAGTGCGGACAGGATGAACACCGGGGAGCTGTTTTTT
CAISADRMNTGELFF
>TRBJ1-5|TRBV18|-|-
TGTGCCAGCTCACCACTACCCCCGGATTATAGCAATCAGCCCCAGCATTTT
CASSPLPPDYSNQPQHF
>TRBJ2-7|TRBV2|TRBD1|few
TGTGCCAGCAGTGTAGGGCAGGGGGTTTACGAGCAGTACTTC
CASSVGQGVYEQYF
>TRBJ2-1|TRBV2|TRBD2|many
TGTGCCAGCAGTGGGGCTAGCGGGGTTTCCTACAATGAGCAGTTCTTC
CASSGASGVSYNEQFF
>TRBJ2-1|TRBV2|TRBD1|many
TGTGCCAGCAGTGAACAGGGACAGAACAATGAGCAGTTCTTC
CASSEQGQNNEQFF
>TRBJ2-3|TRBV7-9|-|-
TGTGCCAGCACTCGGGGTTTGGAGACAGATACGCAGTATTTT
CASTRGLETDTQYF
>TRBJ2-1|TRBV18|-|-
TGTGCCAGCTCGTCCATTGCGGTGAGCTCCTACAATGAGCAGTTCTTC
CASSSIAVSSYNEQFF
>TRBJ2-4|TRBV6-5|-|-
TGTGCCAGCAGTTACTCTATAGCCAAAAACATTCAGTACTTC
CASSYSIAKNIQYF
>TRBJ2-2|TRBV9|-|-
TGTGCCAGCAGCCTTAGCGAGACTACCGGGGAGCTGTTTTTT
CASSLSETTGELFF
>TRBJ2-5|TRBV28|TRBD2|-
TGTGCCAGCAGTTTGCCTAGCGGGAGTGAGACCCAGTACTTC
CASSLPSGSETQYF
>TRBJ2-5|TRBV10-3|-|many
TGTGCCATCACCGAGGCGGCAGGGGTAGGAGAGACCCAGTACTTC
CAITEAAGVGETQYF
>TRBJ2-7|TRBV6-9|TRBD1|-
TGTGCCAGCAGTTACAGCACAGGGGAAGACTACGAGCAGTACTTC
CASSYSTGEDYEQYF
>TRBJ1-2|TRBV18|-|many
TGTGCCAGCCAAGACAGGCCCCCCTATGGCTACACCTTC
CASQDRPPYGYTF
>TRBJ1-3|TRBV19|-|-
TGTGCCAGTAGTATTAACGACAGACCCTCTGGAAACACCATATATTTT
CASSINDRPSGNTIYF
>TRBJ2-6|TRBV2|-|-
TGTGCCAGCAGTGATGAGGGGGGCGCTGGGGCCAACGTCCTGACTTTC
CASSDEGGAGANVLTF
>TRBJ2-2|TRBV7-9|-|many
TGTGCCAGCAGCTCCGGGACACTTCTCACCGGGGAGCTGTTTTTT
CASSSGTLLTGELFF
>TRBJ2-1|TRBV19|TRBD2|few
TGTGCCAGTATGAAAGCGGGAGTGAGGAGCGATGAGCAGTTCTTC
CASMKAGVRSDEQFF
>TRBJ2-1|TRBV20-1|TRBD2|many
TGCAGTGCTATCGACCCCGGGACTAGCGGTTACAATGAGCAGTTCTTC
CSAIDPGTSGYNEQFF
>TRBJ1-2|TRBV14|-|many
TGTGCCAGCAGCCAAGTGGGCTATGGCTACACCTTC
CASSQVGYGYTF
>TRBJ1-5|TRBV6-1|-|many
TGTGCCAGCAGTGGTGGGGATCAGCCCCAGCATTTT
CASSGGDQPQHF
>TRBJ1-3|TRBV3-1|-|-
TGTGCCAGCAGCCAAGAGGCGGAGGGGGACACCATATATTTT
CASSQEAEGDTIYF
>TRBJ2-1|TRBV5-1|TRBD2|many
TGCGCCAGCAGCTGGACTAGCGGGAATGTTTACAATGAGCAGTTCTTC
CASSWTSGNVYNEQFF
>TRBJ2-1|TRBV7-3|TRBD2|-
TGTGCCAGCAGCGCGGCAACTAGCGGGGGGGACAATGAGCAGTTCTTC
CASSAATSGGDNEQFF
>TRBJ1-3|TRBV2|-|many
TGTGCCAGCAGTGGGGCGAGCTCTGGAAACACCATATATTTT
CASSGASSGNTIYF
>TRBJ2-7|TRBV5-1|-|-
TGCGCCAGCAGCTTGGAACCACACTACGAGCAGTACTTC
CASSLEPHYEQYF
>TRBJ2-7|TRBV9|-|many
TGTGCCAGCAGCGTAGAGTCGGACCCCTCCTACGAGCAGTACTTC
CASSVESDPSYEQYF
>TRBJ2-7|TRBV7-9|-|many
TGTGCCAGCAGCGCTAGGGGGGATAACGAGCAGTACTTC
CASSARGDNEQYF
>TRBJ1-6|TRBV5-4|TRBD1|-
TGTGCCAGCAGCTTACAGGGGGTAGCTTCACCCCTCCACTTT
CASSLQGVASPLHF
>TRBJ1-1|TRBV18|-|many
TGTGCCAGCTCACTTACCGAACAGGGCGGCACTGAAGCTTTCTTT
CASSLTEQGGTEAFF
>TRBJ1-4|TRBV15|-|few
TGTGCCACCAGCAGGGCGGGTCATAATGAAAAACTGTTTTTT
CATSRAGHNEKLFF
>TRBJ1-1|TRBV7-9|-|many
TGTGCCAGCAGCCCCACAACTGTAGTTGAAGCTTTCTTT
CASSPTTVVEAFF
>TRBJ2-1|TRBV27|TRBD2|many
TGTGCCAGCAGTATGACTAGCAGGGTCTCCTACAATGAGCAGTTCTTC
CASSMTSRVSYNEQFF
>TRBJ2-2|TRBV6-5|-|many
TGTGCCAGCAGTTCCAACAGGAACACCGGGGAGCTGTTTTTT
CASSSNRNTGELFF
>TRBJ1-3|TRBV5-1|TRBD1|few
TGCGCCAGCAGCTCCTATCAAGGGGGCGGAAACACCATATATTTT
CASSSYQGGGNTIYF
>TRBJ2-3|TRBV6-1|-|many
TGTGCCAGCAACCCCCTAGCAACTAGCACAGATACGCAGTATTTT
CASNPLATSTDTQYF
>TRBJ2-3|TRBV10-1|TRBD2|-
TGCGCCAGCAAGGGCGGGAGATCTAGCACAGATACGCAGTATTTT
CASKGGRSSTDTQYF
>TRBJ2-2|TRBV4-1|TRBD1|-
TGCGCCAGCACCGGGACAGGGGACACCGGGGAGCTGTTTTTT
CASTGTGDTGELFF
>TRBJ1-5|TRBV3-1|-|many
TGTGCCAGCAGCCAGGGGGGCCCTAATCAGCCCCAGCATTTT
CASSQGGPNQPQHF
>TRBJ2-6|TRBV12-3/TRBV12-4|-|many
TGTGCCAGCAGTATCAGGGAGGCAAGCTCTGGGGCCAACGTCCTGACTTTC
CASSIREASSGANVLTF
>TRBJ2-1|TRBV7-2|TRBD1|many
TGTGCCAGCAGCTTAGAAAGGGGGCGCAATGAGCAGTTCTTC
CASSLERGRNEQFF
>TRBJ2-3|TRBV28|-|many
TGTGCCAGCAGAGAGCGGCAGTCTGGCACAGATACGCAGTATTTT
CASRERQSGTDTQYF
>TRBJ2-3|TRBV19|TRBD1|many
TGTGCCAGTAGTCTGTCCGGGGACAGTCCAGATACGCAGTATTTT
CASSLSGDSPDTQYF
>TRBJ2-7|TRBV6-5|-|many
TGTGCCAGCAGTTACACCCTACTTCAGGGCCAGAGCTCCTACGAGCAGTACTTC
CASSYTLLQGQSSYEQYF
>TRBJ2-1|TRBV12-5|-|many
TGTGCTAGTGGTTTGCTGGGGGCGAGCAATGAGCAGTTCTTC
CASGLLGASNEQFF
>TRBJ2-7|TRBV9|-|many
TGTGCCAGCAGCTATGGGGACGGGTACGAGCAGTACTTC
CASSYGDGYEQYF